This T cell receptor (beta chain) was documented in a study of cytomegalovirus exposure and HLA in healthy donors. Use of 60 Vbeta and 13 Jbeta primers characterized the PCR. Produced via immunoSEQ multiplex PCR; TCRdb's table is partial and in-frame only. The sample records 150,000 or so clones, about 74% being singletons. This clone has only one observation. Germline V gives CDR1 KGHSH, CDR2 LQKENI. Trimming left V 3 bases short and J 1 base short, with 9 bases between. CDR3 length: 14 amino acids. This TCR derives from a woman between 40 and 50 years old in good health and CMV-seronegative. The V gene is TRBV18, the J gene TRBJ1-1; weak D call: TRBD1 (6 bases). The sequenced sample consisted of PBMCs. DNA of the CDR3: TGTGCCAGCTCACCTAAGACAGGGAACACTGAAGCTTTCTTT. This translates into CASSPKTGNTEAFF.